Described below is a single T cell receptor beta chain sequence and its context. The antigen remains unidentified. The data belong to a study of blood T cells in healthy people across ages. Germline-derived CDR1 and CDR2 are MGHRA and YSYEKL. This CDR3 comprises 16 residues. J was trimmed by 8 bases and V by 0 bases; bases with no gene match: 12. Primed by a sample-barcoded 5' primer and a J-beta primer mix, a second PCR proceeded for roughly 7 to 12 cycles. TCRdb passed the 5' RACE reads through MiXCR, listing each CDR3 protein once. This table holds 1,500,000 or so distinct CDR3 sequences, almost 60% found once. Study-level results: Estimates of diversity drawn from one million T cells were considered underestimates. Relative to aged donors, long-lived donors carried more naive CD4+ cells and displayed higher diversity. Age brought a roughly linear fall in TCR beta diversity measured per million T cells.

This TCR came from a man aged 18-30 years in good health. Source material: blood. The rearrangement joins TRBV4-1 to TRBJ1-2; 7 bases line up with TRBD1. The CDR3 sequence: CASSQEVDLGQVGYTF. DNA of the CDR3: TGCGCCAGCAGCCAAGAGGTCGACCTTGGACAGGTCGGCTACACCTTC.